This T cell receptor (beta chain) came from a study of T cell responses to AZD1222 COVID-19 vaccine. Study-level points and caveats: Nearly half of spike-specific TCRs reportedly target variant regions that are unmutated in the B.1.351 and B.1.1.7 variants. The study found vaccine-associated CD4 TCRs spanning spike, dominant at 160-218 and 743-854. The donor group comprised mostly white British people and more females; the analysis possibly underestimated clonal diversity.

There are 13 residues in the CDR3. Between the trimmed V and J ends, which lost 3 bases and 2 bases, there was a span of 4 bases. Germline CDR1 and CDR2: SEHNR and FQNEAQ (reference sequence). This clone was observed a single time. Its specificity is unknown. Generated by immunoSEQ multiplex PCR, the TCRdb table keeps only in-frame clones and is missing some. This sample carries 200,000 or so clones, approximately 93% of them seen once, and the ten largest clones take approximately 1%. The sample here was peripheral blood, taken 28 days after the second AZD1222 dose. The sequence derives from an adult who received the AZD1222 COVID-19 vaccine. This chain connects TRBV7-9 to TRBJ1-4; D gene unclear. CDR3 sequence reads: CASSLGTNEKLFF. CDR3 DNA sequence: TGTGCCAGCAGCTTGGGGACTAATGAAAAACTGTTTTTT. The whole variable domain, filled in from reference TRBV7-9 and TRBJ1-4, reads DTGVSQNPRHKITKRGQNVTFRCDPISEHNRLYWYRQTLGQGPEFLTYFQNEAQLEKSRLLSDRFSAERPKGSFSTLEIQRTEQGDSAMYLCASSLGTNEKLFFGSGTQLSVL.